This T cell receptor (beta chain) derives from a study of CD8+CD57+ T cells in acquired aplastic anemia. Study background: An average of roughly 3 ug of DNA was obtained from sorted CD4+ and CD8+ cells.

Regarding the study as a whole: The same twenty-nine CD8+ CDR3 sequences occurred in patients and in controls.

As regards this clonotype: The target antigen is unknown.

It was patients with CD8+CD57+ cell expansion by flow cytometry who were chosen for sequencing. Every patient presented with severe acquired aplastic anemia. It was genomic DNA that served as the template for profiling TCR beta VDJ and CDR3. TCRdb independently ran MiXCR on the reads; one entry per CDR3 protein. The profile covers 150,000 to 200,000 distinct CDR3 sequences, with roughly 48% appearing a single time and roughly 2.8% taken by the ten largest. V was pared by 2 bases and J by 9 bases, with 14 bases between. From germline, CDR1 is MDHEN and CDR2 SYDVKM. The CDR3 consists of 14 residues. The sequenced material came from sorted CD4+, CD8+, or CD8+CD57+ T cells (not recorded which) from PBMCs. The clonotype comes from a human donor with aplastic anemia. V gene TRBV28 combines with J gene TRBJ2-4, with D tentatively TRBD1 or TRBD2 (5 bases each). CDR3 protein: CASSLGSQGSIQYF. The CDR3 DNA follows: TGTGCCAGCAGTTTAGGGAGCCAGGGAAGCATTCAGTACTTC.